These T cell receptor beta chains were read from a single sample in a study of T cells after yellow fever vaccination. TCRdb re-called the 5' RACE reads with MiXCR, one entry per CDR3 protein. The top ten hold 3.2% of the sample, which has hundreds of thousands of distinct CDR3 sequences, around 12% seen once. This sample comprised CD4+ T cells sorted from PBMCs, obtained 15 days after the yellow fever booster vaccination. All receptors come from a man aged 18-30 years who received the YFV17D yellow fever vaccine. CDR3s leave out the opening cysteine and the closing phenylalanine or tryptophan.

v_call,cdr3_aa
TRBV20-1,SARDGGRALDYGYT
TRBV6-2/TRBV6-3,ASTARKRYTNTEAF
TRBV12-3/TRBV12-4,ASKGQGNIQY
TRBV9,ASSGSGAPDTQY
TRBV9,ASNRGGDSGNTIY
TRBV15,ATSRDRGPGELF
TRBV28,ASSPQGRGKVRPQH
TRBV27,ASSFAGGSYGYT
TRBV9,ASSVGSGGAKNEQF
TRBV19,ASSMGTLNTEAF
TRBV18,ASSPRDSNEKLF
TRBV7-2,ASSSDQGRPGREKLF
TRBV7-2,ASSPRRGTEQF
TRBV28,ASSPGGGITDTQY
TRBV29-1,SQGRGGQYNEQF
TRBV7-9,ASSSAGTGGFQGAF
TRBV5-1,ASRFKGAESALH
TRBV4-3,ASSQVRGSLYGYT
TRBV6-6,ASRRTVNNSPLH
TRBV7-6,ASSGDRVTDTQY
TRBV6-6,ASNFPGIETQY
TRBV18,ASSQAPNYGYT
TRBV7-2,ASSLNGATNEKLF
TRBV18,ASSPSRQGGSWNEQF
TRBV7-3,ASSRSSSSTDTQY
TRBV6-2/TRBV6-3,ASGGSQETQY
TRBV7-8,ASSKRTGPNSPLH
TRBV29-1,SVGISGVTDTQY
TRBV5-4,ASSSGGTSGANVLT
TRBV2,ASKGQGNTEAF
TRBV28,ASSPLGSGGGRTGELF
TRBV7-3,ASSQGLAGAPF
TRBV3-1,ASSPRQTNYGYT
TRBV3-1,ASSQGRLAGENNEQF
TRBV24-1,ATSDRGTGSYGYT
TRBV14,ASSQVTGLAGGNEQF
TRBV20-1,SALYFGGNTEAF
TRBV7-9,ASSSRRTEKLF
TRBV12-3/TRBV12-4,ASSLEQGQETQY
TRBV5-1,ASNDLNTEAF
TRBV12-3/TRBV12-4,ASRGSGGVSTDTQY
TRBV28,ASRAGGPKETQY
TRBV6-5,ASSYSPYKGVTDTQY
TRBV7-2,ASSFSTGDGYT
TRBV25-1,ASRPSGGDSPF
TRBV7-6,ASSAGVETQY
TRBV18,ASSGDQAYEQY
TRBV6-6,ASSYRTSGAKETQY
TRBV21-1,ASSKVSSNGGYT
TRBV5-1,ASSFEGGGDNEQF
TRBV7-6,ASSLSAANEKLF
TRBV28,ASFQFGVAGQETQY